Below are 30 T cell receptor beta chains sequenced from a single sample in a study of blood T cell repertoires in COVID-19. TCRdb keeps only in-frame clones here, not all; method: immunoSEQ multiplex PCR. The data show fewer than 300,000 clones, 75% to 95% seen once. The specimen was PBMCs or T cells enriched from blood (not recorded which). The receptor set was obtained from a woman aged 25 to 39 who had recovered from COVID-19.

This clone was recorded a few times. The chain has TRBV30 and TRBJ2-1, with TRBD2 matching over 13 bases. The length of the CDR3 is 14 residues. The V segment lost 0 bases and the J segment 13 bases; nucleotides outside the gene matches: 6. Germline loops: CDR1 GTSNPN, CDR2 SVGIG (reference sequence). DNA for the CDR3: TGTGCCTGGAGTGTTGGGACTAGCGGGACTTTTCAGTTCTTC. Its protein is CAWSVGTSGTFQFF.

The chain joins TRBV5-6 to TRBJ2-7; D call uncertain. V dropped 0 bases and J dropped 5 bases, with 18 bases sitting between them. CDR3 length: 16 residues. CDR1 and CDR2 from the germline V gene are SGHDT and YYEEEE. CDR3 loop: CASSLGQIMTGDEQYF. In DNA, the CDR3 is TGTGCCAGCAGCTTGGGACAAATTATGACCGGCGACGAGCAGTACTTC.

There are a few counts of this clone. The chain uses TRBV5-4 and TRBJ2-7, with a weak D call TRBD2 (6 bases). Trimming shortened V by 2 bases and J by 0 bases, and 15 bases separated the two germline ends. CDR3 length: 16 residues. Germline CDR1 SGHNT, CDR2 YYREEE (reference sequence). The CDR3 nucleotides read TGTGCCAGCAGCTTCGCCCCGGGACTCCTCTCCTACGAGCAGTACTTC. Its translation is CASSFAPGLLSYEQYF.

The chain uses TRBV6-2 or TRBV6-3 and TRBJ2-3; 8 nucleotides align to TRBD2. This CDR3 has 17 amino acids. Germline trimming cut 0 bases from V and 1 base from J; bases unmatched to any gene: 6. CDR1 is MNHEY, CDR2 SVGEGT, per germline. CDR3 sequence reads: CASSYSLAGRRTDTQYF. CDR3 in DNA: TGTGCCAGCAGTTACTCCTTAGCGGGAAGACGCACAGATACGCAGTATTTT.

This sequence joins TRBV12-3 or TRBV12-4 and TRBJ1-5, with D possibly TRBD1 on 5 matching bases. Deletions cut 5 bases from V and 5 bases from J, with 10 bases between. CDR3 size: 13 residues. For the CDR3, the DNA is TGTGCCAGCAGTAAAGACAGATATCAGCCCCAGCATTTT. Amino acids: CASSKDRYQPQHF.

CDR3 loop: CSVDSRQGDEQFF. The CDR3 region has the DNA TGCAGCGTTGATTCCCGACAGGGGGATGAGCAGTTCTTC. The chain has TRBV29-1 and TRBJ2-1; 9 bases agree with TRBD1. V lost 3 bases and J lost 8; bases outside the gene matches: 5. The CDR3 has 13 amino acids. CDR1 SQVTM and CDR2 ANQGSEA come from the germline V gene.

Here the CDR3 reads CASSPQGKDTEAFF. The CDR3, as DNA: TGTGCCAGCAGCCCCCAGGGGAAGGACACTGAAGCTTTCTTT. V gene TRBV3-1 (or the pseudogene TRBV3-2) combines with J gene TRBJ1-1, with D maybe TRBD1 (6 bases). The germline V gene has CDR1 LGHDT and CDR2 YNNKEL (reference sequence). This CDR3 is 14 amino acids long. Trimming took 4 bases from V and 3 from J, leaving 12 bases between them.

The rearrangement uses TRBV28 and TRBJ2-1; 9 bases are shared with TRBD1. Germline V lookup: CDR1 MDHEN, CDR2 SYDVKM. The junction had 7 bases not matched to a gene; V was cut back by 7 bases and J by 6 bases. The CDR3 is 14 amino acids. Here the CDR3 DNA reads TGTGCCAGCAACCGGGACAGGGTAGTCAATGAGCAGTTCTTC. Protein: CASNRDRVVNEQFF.

The rearrangement joins TRBV10-1 to TRBJ2-3, with 8 bases aligning to TRBD1. Losses at the gene ends were 3 bases for V and 2 bases for J; bases not matched to a gene: 13. This CDR3 contains 18 residues. CDR1 is WNHNN and CDR2 is SYGVQD in the germline V gene (reference sequence). The CDR3 DNA reads as TGCGCCAGCAGTGATGGTAGAGGCCAGGGGGCCCACACAGATACGCAGTATTTT. Protein sequence: CASSDGRGQGAHTDTQYF.

This chain links TRBV27 with TRBJ2-7, with 11 bases lining up with TRBD1. The CDR3 has 17 residues. The germline CDR1 and CDR2 sequences are MNHEY and SMNVEV (reference sequence). V was clipped by 7 bases and J by 3 bases; unmatched bases: 14. CDR3 coding DNA: TGTGCCAGCACCTCTCTCGGGACCGGGACAGGGGGCTACGAGCAGTACTTC. This sequence encodes CASTSLGTGTGGYEQYF.

The V gene is TRBV18, the J gene TRBJ1-1, with a weak D call TRBD1 (6 bases). V gave up 0 bases and J gave up 3 bases, with 8 bases separating them. Germline CDR1 reads KGHSH; CDR2 reads LQKENI. This CDR3 contains 14 residues. In DNA, the CDR3 is TGTGCCAGCTCACCACCGGGACATTACACTGAAGCTTTCTTT. As protein: CASSPPGHYTEAFF.

The chain links TRBV7-2 to TRBJ2-3, with 8 bases identical to TRBD2. The CDR3 length is 16 residues. With V trimmed by 4 bases and J by 1 base, 7 bases remained unmatched. The V gene's germline CDR1 is SGHTA and CDR2 FQGNSA. This CDR3 reads CASSSQTSGRTDTQYF. The DNA for the CDR3 is TGTGCCAGCAGCTCCCAAACTAGCGGACGCACAGATACGCAGTATTTT.

The V and J genes are TRBV28 and TRBJ2-1; TRBD2 matches at 7 bases. J was trimmed by 6 bases and V by 5 bases; bases with no gene match: 7. The CDR3 is made up of 14 amino acids. From germline, CDR1 is MDHEN and CDR2 SYDVKM. The CDR3 loop reads CASSPLGTTNEQFF. CDR3 bases: TGTGCCAGCAGTCCGCTTGGGACTACCAATGAGCAGTTCTTC.

The rearrangement uses TRBV7-9 and TRBJ2-3; 10 positions agree with TRBD1. J lost 1 base, V lost 2 bases, and 3 bases had no gene match. From germline, CDR1 is SEHNR and CDR2 FQNEAQ (reference sequence). The CDR3 is 16 residues long. CDR3 residues: CASSLLGQGRTDTQYF. The CDR3 DNA is TGTGCCAGCAGCTTATTGGGACAGGGGCGCACAGATACGCAGTATTTT. The whole variable domain, filled in from reference TRBV7-9 and TRBJ2-3, reads DTGVSQNPRHKITKRGQNVTFRCDPISEHNRLYWYRQTLGQGPEFLTYFQNEAQLEKSRLLSDRFSAERPKGSFSTLEIQRTEQGDSAMYLCASSLLGQGRTDTQYFGPGTRLTVL.

In this sample, this clone turned up once. The gene calls are TRBV18 and TRBJ1-1; TRBD1 might be the D (5 bases). The CDR3 sequence is 14 residues long. Trimming stripped 5 bases from V and 4 bases from J, with 14 bases between. From germline, CDR1 is KGHSH and CDR2 LQKENI. CDR3: CASSGEGRSTEAFF. For the CDR3, the DNA is TGTGCCAGCTCAGGGGAGGGGAGATCCACTGAAGCTTTCTTT.

The genes are TRBV7-2 and TRBJ1-5, with D unclear. Germline V lookup: CDR1 SGHTA, CDR2 FQGNSA. The CDR3 totals 15 residues. V dropped 2 bases and J dropped 4 bases, with 12 bases sitting between them. The CDR3 coding sequence is TGTGCCAGCAGCTTAATGGGCAGTGAGAATCAGCCCCAGCATTTT. The encoded protein is CASSLMGSENQPQHF.

CDR3 in DNA: TGTGCCAGCAGCTTACCCACTAGCGGGAGGAAGTACAATGAGCAGTTCTTC. This translates into CASSLPTSGRKYNEQFF. The chain combines TRBV7-3 with TRBJ2-1; 12 bases agree with TRBD2. V was pared by 2 bases and J by 4 bases, with 6 bases of the junction left unmatched. CDR1 is SGHTA, CDR2 FQGTGA, per germline. The CDR3 is 17 residues long.

This clone was observed a single time. The chain uses TRBV5-6 and TRBJ2-2; D is possibly TRBD1 (5 bases). The CDR3 extends over 16 amino acids. Germline V lookup: CDR1 SGHDT, CDR2 YYEEEE. V dropped 2 bases and J dropped 4 bases, with 15 bases sitting between them. CDR3 in DNA: TGTGCCAGCAGCTTTAAGCAGGGTGGCAGCACCGGGGAGCTGTTTTTT. This codes for CASSFKQGGSTGELFF.

The J gene is TRBJ1-5, the V gene TRBV6-6, with 11 bases that match TRBD1. V shed 2 bases and J 5 bases; nucleotides not matched to a gene: 5. The CDR3 is 16 residues long. Germline CDR1 and CDR2: MNHNY and SVGAGI (reference sequence). The CDR3 here is CASSYVRDRGDQPQHF. CDR3 nucleotide sequence: TGTGCCAGCAGTTACGTCCGGGACAGGGGGGATCAGCCCCAGCATTTT.

This rearrangement joins TRBV27 to TRBJ2-1, with 9 bases fitting TRBD1. CDR3 length: 15 amino acids. Germline CDR1 is MNHEY and CDR2 is SMNVEV (reference sequence). The V gene end was trimmed by 4 bases and the J gene end by 7 bases; junction bases not matched to a gene: 8. This CDR3 reads CASSSSGTGWNEQFF. The CDR3 DNA is TGTGCCAGCAGTTCCTCCGGGACAGGGTGGAATGAGCAGTTCTTC.

This chain links TRBV5-4 with TRBJ2-6; the D gene is possibly TRBD1 (5 bases). This CDR3 region has 16 residues. The V and J ends lost 4 bases and 0 bases respectively, with 11 bases between them. The V gene's germline CDR1 is SGHNT and CDR2 YYREEE (reference sequence). The chain's CDR3 is CASSAPGSSGANVLTF. The DNA for the CDR3 is TGTGCCAGCAGCGCTCCAGGGTCCTCTGGGGCCAACGTCCTGACTTTC. Drawing the rest from reference TRBV5-4 and TRBJ2-6, the complete variable domain is ETGVTQSPTHLIKTRGQQVTLRCSSQSGHNTVSWYQQALGQGPQFIFQYYREEENGRGNFPPRFSGLQFPNYSSELNVNALELDDSALYLCASSAPGSSGANVLTFGAGSRLTVL.

This rearrangement joins TRBV18 to TRBJ1-2; no clear D gene. Trimming left V 5 bases short and J 10 bases short, with 29 bases between. Germline V gene data show CDR1 as KGHSH and CDR2 as LQKENI. CDR3 length equals 17 residues. The CDR3 region is CASSSRAGFNIPSIYTF. The CDR3 DNA sequence: TGTGCCAGCTCATCAAGGGCGGGCTTCAACATCCCTAGCATCTACACCTTC.

V gene TRBV6-2 or TRBV6-3 combines with J gene TRBJ2-5; 9 bases map to TRBD2. CDR1 and CDR2 (germline): MNHEY, SVGEGT. The V gene end was trimmed by 5 bases and the J gene end by 4 bases; junction bases not matched to a gene: 8. The CDR3 sequence is 15 residues long. The CDR3 here is CASSVAGDTRETQYF. Here the CDR3 DNA reads TGTGCCAGCAGTGTAGCGGGAGATACAAGAGAGACCCAGTACTTC.

CDR3: CASSSGQGGRAKNIQYF. For the CDR3, the DNA is TGTGCCAGCAGCTCGGGACAGGGTGGGAGAGCCAAAAACATTCAGTACTTC. The gene calls are TRBV5-6 and TRBJ2-4; 9 bases agree with TRBD1. From germline, CDR1 is SGHDT and CDR2 YYEEEE. J lost 0 bases, V lost 3 bases, and 7 bases had no gene match. This CDR3 contains 17 residues.

This rearrangement joins TRBV6-2 or TRBV6-3 to TRBJ2-6; D remains unclear. Trimming left V 1 base short and J 2 bases short, with 6 bases between. The CDR3 runs 15 residues. CDR1 and CDR2 (germline): MNHEY, SVGEGT. CDR3 sequence reads: CASSYLATGANVLTF. The CDR3 DNA sequence: TGTGCCAGCAGTTACTTAGCAACTGGGGCCAACGTCCTGACTTTC.

The chain joins TRBV7-2 to TRBJ2-7; TRBD2 matches at 8 bases. The V segment lost 1 base and the J segment 6 bases; nucleotides outside the gene matches: 14. CDR1 SGHTA and CDR2 FQGNSA come from the germline V gene. The CDR3 runs 17 residues. DNA of the CDR3: TGTGCCAGCAGCTTAGAGGGGGGAGGACTAGCCGACAGCGAGCAGTACTTC. Residues: CASSLEGGGLADSEQYF.

The V gene is TRBV15, the J gene TRBJ2-5, with D possibly TRBD1 on 5 matching bases. V shed 6 bases and J shed 4 bases, with 15 bases lying between them. This CDR3 is built from 14 residues. The V gene's germline CDR1 is LNHNV and CDR2 YYDKDF (reference sequence). CDR3 sequence (DNA): TGTGCCACCAGAAAGTGGGGCTCGGGAGAGACCCAGTACTTC. Translated, it gives CATRKWGSGETQYF.

The rearrangement links TRBV7-2 to TRBJ2-7; 8 nucleotides align to TRBD2. Germline assignment: CDR1 SGHTA and CDR2 FQGNSA. The CDR3 loop spans 15 amino acids. V lost 5 bases and J lost 0; bases outside the gene matches: 6. This CDR3 is CASSPGGGPSYEQYF. The CDR3 DNA reads TGTGCCAGCAGCCCGGGAGGGGGGCCCTCCTACGAGCAGTACTTC.

The V gene is TRBV18, the J gene TRBJ1-1; no clear D gene. Trimming pared 3 bases from V and 5 bases from J, leaving 10 bases between. The germline CDR1 and CDR2 sequences are KGHSH and LQKENI. This CDR3 spans 13 amino acids. CDR3 sequence reads: CASSPESATEAFF. DNA of the CDR3: TGTGCCAGCTCACCTGAATCCGCGACTGAAGCTTTCTTT.

The V and J genes are TRBV30 and TRBJ2-6, with TRBD1 identical over 7 bases. The length of the CDR3 is 18 residues. The V segment lost 0 bases and the J segment 3 bases; nucleotides outside the gene matches: 11. Germline V CDR1 and CDR2: GTSNPN, SVGIG (reference sequence). The CDR3 nucleotides are TGTGCCTGGAGTGTAATCCGGCAGGGGGTTAGTGGGGCCAACGTCCTGACTTTC. It yields the protein CAWSVIRQGVSGANVLTF.